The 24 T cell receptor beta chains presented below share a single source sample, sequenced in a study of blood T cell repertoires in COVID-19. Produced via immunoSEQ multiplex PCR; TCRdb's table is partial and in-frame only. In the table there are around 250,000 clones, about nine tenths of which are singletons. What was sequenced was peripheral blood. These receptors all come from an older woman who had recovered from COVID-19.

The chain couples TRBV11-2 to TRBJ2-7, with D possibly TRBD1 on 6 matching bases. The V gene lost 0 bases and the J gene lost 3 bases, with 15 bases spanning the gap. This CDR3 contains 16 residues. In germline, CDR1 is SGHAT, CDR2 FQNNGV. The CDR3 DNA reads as TGTGCCAGCAGCTTAGATACCGGGACAAGCTTCTACGAGCAGTACTTC. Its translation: CASSLDTGTSFYEQYF.

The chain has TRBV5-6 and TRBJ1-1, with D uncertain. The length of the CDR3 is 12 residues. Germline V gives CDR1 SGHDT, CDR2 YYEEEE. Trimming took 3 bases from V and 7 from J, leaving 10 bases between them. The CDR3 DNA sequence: TGTGCCAGCAGCTCTCTACGGTTTGAAGCTTTCTTT. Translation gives CASSSLRFEAFF. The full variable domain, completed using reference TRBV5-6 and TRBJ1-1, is DAGVTQSPTHLIKTRGQQVTLRCSPKSGHDTVSWYQQALGQGPQFIFQYYEEEERQRGNFPDRFSGHQFPNYSSELNVNALLLGDSALYLCASSSLRFEAFFGQGTRLTVV.

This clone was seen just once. The CDR3 DNA reads TGTGCCAGCAGCCTCCTAGCGGGGGGTACCCCCTACGAGCAGTACTTC. Translated: CASSLLAGGTPYEQYF. The chain has TRBV13 and TRBJ2-7; TRBD2 matches at 11 bases. In germline, CDR1 is PRHDT, CDR2 FYEKMQ (reference sequence). J was trimmed by 2 bases and V by 5 bases; bases with no gene match: 8. The CDR3 sequence is 16 residues long.

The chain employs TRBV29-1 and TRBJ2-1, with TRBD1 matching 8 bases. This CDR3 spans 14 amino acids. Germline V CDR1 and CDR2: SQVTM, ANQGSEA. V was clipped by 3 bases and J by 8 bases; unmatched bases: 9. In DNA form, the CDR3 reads TGCAGCGTTGACAGGACAGGGCGCGTTTATGAGCAGTTCTTC. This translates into CSVDRTGRVYEQFF.

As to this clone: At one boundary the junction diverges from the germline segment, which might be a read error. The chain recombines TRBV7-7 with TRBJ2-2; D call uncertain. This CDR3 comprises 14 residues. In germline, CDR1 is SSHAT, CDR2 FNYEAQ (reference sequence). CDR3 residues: CASSLLANTGELFF. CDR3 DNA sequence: TGTGCTAGCAGCCTATTGGCGAACACCGGGGAGCTGTTTTTT.

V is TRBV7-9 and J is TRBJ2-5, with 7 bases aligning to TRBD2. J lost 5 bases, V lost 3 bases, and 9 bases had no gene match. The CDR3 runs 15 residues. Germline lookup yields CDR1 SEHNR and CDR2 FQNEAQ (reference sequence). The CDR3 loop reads CASSFEGLRGETQYF. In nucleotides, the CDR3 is TGTGCCAGCAGCTTCGAAGGGCTGCGGGGGGAGACCCAGTACTTC. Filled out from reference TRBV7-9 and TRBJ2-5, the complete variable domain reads DTGVSQNPRHKITKRGQNVTFRCDPISEHNRLYWYRQTLGQGPEFLTYFQNEAQLEKSRLLSDRFSAERPKGSFSTLEIQRTEQGDSAMYLCASSFEGLRGETQYFGPGTRLLVL.

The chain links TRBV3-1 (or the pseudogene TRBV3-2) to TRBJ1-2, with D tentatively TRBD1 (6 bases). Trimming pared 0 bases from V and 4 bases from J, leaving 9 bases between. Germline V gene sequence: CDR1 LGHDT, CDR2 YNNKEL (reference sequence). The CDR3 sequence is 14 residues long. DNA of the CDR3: TGTGCCAGCAGCCAAGAGTCCAGGGGCTATGGCTACACCTTC. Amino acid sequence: CASSQESRGYGYTF.

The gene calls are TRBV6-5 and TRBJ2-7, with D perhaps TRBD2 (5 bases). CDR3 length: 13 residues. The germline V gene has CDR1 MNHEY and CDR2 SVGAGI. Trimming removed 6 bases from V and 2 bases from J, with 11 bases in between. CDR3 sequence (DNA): TGTGCCAGCAGAGCCGGGATGACCTACGAGCAGTACTTC. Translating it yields CASRAGMTYEQYF.

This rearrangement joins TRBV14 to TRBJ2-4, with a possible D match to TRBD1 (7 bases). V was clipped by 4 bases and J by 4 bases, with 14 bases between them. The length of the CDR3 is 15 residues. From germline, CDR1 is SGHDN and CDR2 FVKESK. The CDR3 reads CASSPIAGQKNIQYF. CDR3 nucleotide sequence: TGTGCCAGCAGCCCTATCGCGGGACAGAAAAACATTCAGTACTTC.

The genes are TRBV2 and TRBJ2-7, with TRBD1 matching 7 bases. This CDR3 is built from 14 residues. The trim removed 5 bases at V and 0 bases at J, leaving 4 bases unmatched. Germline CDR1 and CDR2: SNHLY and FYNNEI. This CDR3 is CASSRDRDSYEQYF. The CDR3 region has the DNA TGTGCCAGCAGTAGGGACAGAGACTCCTACGAGCAGTACTTC.

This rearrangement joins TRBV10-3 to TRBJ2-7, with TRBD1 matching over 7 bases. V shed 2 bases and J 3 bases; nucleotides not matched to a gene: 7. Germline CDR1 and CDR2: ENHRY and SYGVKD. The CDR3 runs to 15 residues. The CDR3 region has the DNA TGTGCCATCAGTGAGACCACAGGGGTCTTCTACGAGCAGTACTTC. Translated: CAISETTGVFYEQYF.

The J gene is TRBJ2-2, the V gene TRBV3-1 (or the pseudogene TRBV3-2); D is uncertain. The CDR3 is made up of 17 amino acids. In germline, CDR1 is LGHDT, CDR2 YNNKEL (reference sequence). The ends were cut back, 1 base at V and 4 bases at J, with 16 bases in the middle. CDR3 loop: CASSQGQLSAGTGELFF. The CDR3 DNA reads TGTGCCAGCAGCCAAGGCCAGCTGAGCGCCGGCACCGGGGAGCTGTTTTTT.

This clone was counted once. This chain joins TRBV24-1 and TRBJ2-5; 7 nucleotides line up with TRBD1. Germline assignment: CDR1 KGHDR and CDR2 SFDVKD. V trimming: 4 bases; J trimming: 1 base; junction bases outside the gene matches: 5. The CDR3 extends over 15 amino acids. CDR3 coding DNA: TGTGCCACCAGTGACCCCGGACAGGTCCAAGAGACCCAGTACTTC. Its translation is CATSDPGQVQETQYF.

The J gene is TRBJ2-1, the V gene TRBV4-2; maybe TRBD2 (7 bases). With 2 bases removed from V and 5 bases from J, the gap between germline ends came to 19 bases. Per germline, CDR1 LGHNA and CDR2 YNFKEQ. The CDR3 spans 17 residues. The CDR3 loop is CASSQRGGGVEDNEQFF. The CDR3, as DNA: TGTGCCAGCAGCCAAAGGGGGGGCGGGGTAGAAGACAATGAGCAGTTCTTC.

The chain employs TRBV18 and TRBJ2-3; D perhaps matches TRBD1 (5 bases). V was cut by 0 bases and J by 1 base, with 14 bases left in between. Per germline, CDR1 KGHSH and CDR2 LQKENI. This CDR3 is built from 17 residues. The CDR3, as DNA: TGTGCCAGCTCACCACCCCAGGGCCGGGTTGGCACAGATACGCAGTATTTT. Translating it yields CASSPPQGRVGTDTQYF.

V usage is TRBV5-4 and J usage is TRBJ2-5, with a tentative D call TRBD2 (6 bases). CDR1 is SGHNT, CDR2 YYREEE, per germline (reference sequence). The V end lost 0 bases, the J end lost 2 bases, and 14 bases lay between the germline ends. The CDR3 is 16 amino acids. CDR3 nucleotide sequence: TGTGCCAGCAGCTTGGATTCGGTGGGGGGTCAAGAGACCCAGTACTTC. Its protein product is CASSLDSVGGQETQYF.

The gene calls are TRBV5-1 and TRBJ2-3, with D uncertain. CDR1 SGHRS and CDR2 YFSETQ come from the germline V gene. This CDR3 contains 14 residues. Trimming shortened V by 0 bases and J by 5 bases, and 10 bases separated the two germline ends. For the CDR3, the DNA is TGCGCCAGCAGCTTGGCCGGGTGGAAAGATACGCAGTATTTT. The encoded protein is CASSLAGWKDTQYF.

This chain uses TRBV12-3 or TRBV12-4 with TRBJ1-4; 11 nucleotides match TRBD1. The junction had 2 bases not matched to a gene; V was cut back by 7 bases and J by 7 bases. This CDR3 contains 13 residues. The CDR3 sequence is CASTGTGGEKLFF. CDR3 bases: TGTGCCAGCACGGGGACAGGGGGTGAAAAACTGTTTTTT.

CDR3 DNA sequence: TGCGCCAGCAGTGAGTCGACTAGCGGTGCATCCTACGAGCAGTACTTC. This codes for CASSESTSGASYEQYF. This sequence joins TRBV10-1 and TRBJ2-7, with 9 bases matching TRBD2. V lost 0 bases, J lost 1 base, and 4 bases stayed unmatched. CDR3 size: 16 residues. Germline lookup yields CDR1 WNHNN and CDR2 SYGVQD (reference sequence).

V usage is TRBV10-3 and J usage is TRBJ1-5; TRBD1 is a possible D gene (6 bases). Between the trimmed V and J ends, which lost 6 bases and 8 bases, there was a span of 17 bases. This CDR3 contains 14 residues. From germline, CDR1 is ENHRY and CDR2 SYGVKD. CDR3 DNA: TGTGCCATCAGCCCCGAACAGGGAGGGGAGCCCCAGCATTTT. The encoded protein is CAISPEQGGEPQHF.

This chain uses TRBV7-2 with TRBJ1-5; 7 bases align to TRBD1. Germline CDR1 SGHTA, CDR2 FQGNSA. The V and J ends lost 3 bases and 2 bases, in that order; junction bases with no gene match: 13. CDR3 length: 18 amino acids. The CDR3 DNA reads TGTGCCAGCAGCTTTGGGGGAGTTACAGGGGCGGGCAATCAGCCCCAGCATTTT. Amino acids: CASSFGGVTGAGNQPQHF.

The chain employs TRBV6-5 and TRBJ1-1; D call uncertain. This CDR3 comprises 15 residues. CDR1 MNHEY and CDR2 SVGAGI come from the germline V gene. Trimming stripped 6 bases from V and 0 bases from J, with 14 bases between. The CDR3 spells CASSVWSTVNTEAFF. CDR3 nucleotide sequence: TGTGCCAGCAGCGTTTGGTCGACTGTGAACACTGAAGCTTTCTTT.

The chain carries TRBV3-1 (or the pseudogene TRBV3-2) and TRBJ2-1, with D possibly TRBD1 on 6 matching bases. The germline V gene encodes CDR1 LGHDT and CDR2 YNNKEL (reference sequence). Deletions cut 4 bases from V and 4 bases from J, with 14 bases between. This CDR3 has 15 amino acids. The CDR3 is CASSPSWDTYNEQFF. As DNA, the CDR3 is TGTGCCAGCAGCCCTTCCTGGGACACGTACAATGAGCAGTTCTTC.

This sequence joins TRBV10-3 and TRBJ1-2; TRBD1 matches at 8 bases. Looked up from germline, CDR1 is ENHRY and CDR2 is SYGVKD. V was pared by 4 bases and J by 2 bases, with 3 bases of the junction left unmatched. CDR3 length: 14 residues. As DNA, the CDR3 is TGTGCCATCAGTGCGGACAGGGCCAACTATGGCTACACCTTC. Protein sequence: CAISADRANYGYTF.